The 22 T cell receptor beta chains given below trace back to one sample, sequenced in a study of blood T cell repertoires in COVID-19. Libraries were prepared by immunoSEQ multiplex PCR; TCRdb keeps only in-frame clonotypes and omits some of them. The sample shows 300,000 or so clones, 85% to 90% of them seen only once. The sequencing input was peripheral blood. These receptor sequences come from a man aged 70 or older with acute or convalescent COVID-19.

Written as DNA, the CDR3 is TGTGCCAGCAGTGGGGCTGCCGCTCCTTTTTACGAGCAGTACTTC. Translated, it gives CASSGAAAPFYEQYF. The V gene is TRBV28, the J gene TRBJ2-7; weak D call: TRBD1 (5 bases). Trimming took off 5 bases at V and 4 bases at J, with 18 bases between the two ends. This CDR3 is built from 15 residues. CDR1 and CDR2 from the germline V gene are MDHEN and SYDVKM.

V gene TRBV5-4 combines with J gene TRBJ1-2; TRBD1 matches 8 bases. The trim removed 4 bases at V and 5 bases at J, leaving 7 bases unmatched. The germline CDR1 and CDR2 sequences are SGHNT and YYREEE (reference sequence). CDR3 size: 14 residues. The DNA of the CDR3 is TGTGCCAGCAGCCTAGGACAGGGACTGTATGGCTACACCTTC. Amino acid sequence: CASSLGQGLYGYTF.

The chain combines TRBV2 with TRBJ1-5; TRBD1 matches at 7 bases. V shed 6 bases and J 4 bases; nucleotides not matched to a gene: 6. CDR3 length equals 14 residues. Germline V gene data show CDR1 as SNHLY and CDR2 as FYNNEI. The CDR3 DNA reads as TGTGCCAGCAGCGAGGGACAGCCTAATCAGCCCCAGCATTTT. This translates into CASSEGQPNQPQHF.

V usage is TRBV6-6 and J usage is TRBJ1-6, with D uncertain. The CDR3 runs to 16 residues. Germline loops: CDR1 MNHNY, CDR2 SVGAGI (reference sequence). The V end lost 6 bases, the J end lost 0 bases, and 12 bases lay between the germline ends. The CDR3 protein is CASSLRSHSYNSPLHF. The DNA for the CDR3 is TGTGCCAGCAGCCTCCGCAGTCACTCCTATAATTCACCCCTCCACTTT.

This chain joins TRBV15 and TRBJ2-3; the match to TRBD1 covers 11 bases. Unmatched junction bases numbered 8, after V lost 2 bases and J lost 4 bases. Germline V gives CDR1 LNHNV, CDR2 YYDKDF (reference sequence). The CDR3 contains 17 residues. The CDR3 here is CATSRLSGTGGSDTQYF. The CDR3, as DNA: TGTGCCACCAGCAGACTTTCTGGGACAGGGGGGTCAGATACGCAGTATTTT.

This clone was picked up one time. The rearrangement joins TRBV9 to TRBJ2-6; D is possibly TRBD1 (5 bases). Germline CDR1 reads SGDLS; CDR2 reads YYNGEE. The germline V and J ends were trimmed by 5 bases and 0 bases, with 9 bases remaining between them. The CDR3 runs 15 residues. The chain's CDR3 is CASRGTGSGANVLTF. CDR3 DNA: TGTGCCAGCAGAGGTACAGGCTCTGGGGCCAACGTCCTGACTTTC.

The CDR3 nucleotides are TGTGCCAGCAGACCCGGACAGGGGGTTCAGCCCCAGCATTTT. Protein sequence: CASRPGQGVQPQHF. This chain uses TRBV28 with TRBJ1-5; 10 positions match TRBD1. CDR3 size: 14 residues. CDR1 and CDR2 from the germline V gene are MDHEN and SYDVKM. Trimming took 6 bases from V and 6 from J; bases not matched to a gene: 5.

This chain joins TRBV19 and TRBJ2-1; 9 positions agree with TRBD2. Germline-derived CDR1 and CDR2 are LNHDA and SQIVND (reference sequence). This CDR3 region has 19 residues. Trimming removed 8 bases from V and 2 bases from J; junction bases left unmatched: 19. CDR3 DNA: TGTGCCAGTCGCCCTGGGGCTAGCGGGACCCTTCTTACCTACAATGAGCAGTTCTTC. It codes for CASRPGASGTLLTYNEQFF.

The chain employs TRBV19 and TRBJ1-3; D not certain. From germline, CDR1 is LNHDA and CDR2 SQIVND (reference sequence). The CDR3 is 16 residues long. The V end was cut by 9 bases, the J end by 6 bases, with 24 bases between. In DNA, the CDR3 is TGTGCCAGGCCCTCTCCCAGTCGGGGTCTTGAAAACACCATATATTTT. Amino acid sequence: CARPSPSRGLENTIYF.

CDR3 sequence reads: CASSPPGGGNSPLHF. DNA of the CDR3: TGTGCCAGCAGTCCCCCGGGAGGGGGAAATTCACCCCTCCACTTT. The rearrangement joins TRBV25-1 to TRBJ1-6; possible D gene TRBD1, 6 bases. The CDR3 is 15 amino acids. Germline-derived CDR1 and CDR2 are MGHDK and SYGVNS. The V end was cut by 5 bases, the J end by 7 bases, with 15 bases between.

The chain couples TRBV5-4 to TRBJ1-2; D remains ambiguous. The CDR3 has 13 amino acids. Germline V gene sequence: CDR1 SGHNT, CDR2 YYREEE (reference sequence). V gave up 0 bases and J gave up 2 bases, with 5 bases separating them. This CDR3 reads CASSLAVNYGYTF. As DNA, the CDR3 is TGTGCCAGCAGCTTGGCCGTAAACTATGGCTACACCTTC.

The V gene is TRBV5-1, the J gene TRBJ2-1; D is undetermined. The V gene's germline CDR1 is SGHRS and CDR2 YFSETQ. V was shortened by 3 bases and J by 3 bases, with 4 bases between the two germline ends. This CDR3 spans 12 amino acids. This chain's CDR3 is CASSSIYNEQFF. The CDR3 region has the DNA TGCGCCAGCAGCTCCATCTACAATGAGCAGTTCTTC.

The chain combines TRBV15 with TRBJ1-4, with D unclear. Trimming took off 1 base at V and 5 bases at J, with 11 bases between the two ends. Germline loops: CDR1 LNHNV, CDR2 YYDKDF (reference sequence). The CDR3 has 15 amino acids. CDR3 amino acids: CATSRGSGRNEKLFF. Written as DNA, the CDR3 is TGTGCCACCAGCAGAGGTTCCGGGAGAAATGAAAAACTGTTTTTT.

V gene TRBV28 combines with J gene TRBJ1-2; TRBD1 matches 10 bases. Germline trimming cut 7 bases from V and 8 bases from J; bases unmatched to any gene: 7. The germline CDR1 and CDR2 sequences are MDHEN and SYDVKM. The CDR3 consists of 13 residues. In DNA, the CDR3 is TGTGCCAGCACCTTAAGGGACAGGGGAGGCTACACCTTC. It yields the protein CASTLRDRGGYTF.

The CDR3 nucleotides read TGTGCCAGCAGCGGGCTAGCGGGAGCAACCGGGGAGCTGTTTTTT. This codes for CASSGLAGATGELFF. This rearrangement joins TRBV7-2 to TRBJ2-2; 10 nucleotides agree with TRBD2. Trimming at V came to 5 bases and at J to 5 bases, leaving 5 bases not matched to a gene. Germline loops: CDR1 SGHTA, CDR2 FQGNSA. The CDR3 runs 15 residues.

The chain has TRBV7-2 and TRBJ2-1, with D maybe TRBD1 (6 bases). The CDR3 extends over 15 amino acids. Trimming removed 4 bases from V and 3 bases from J, with 13 bases in between. The germline gives CDR1 SGHTA, CDR2 FQGNSA. The chain's CDR3 is CASSSQGISYNEQFF. The CDR3 DNA reads TGTGCCAGCAGCTCCCAGGGGATAAGCTACAATGAGCAGTTCTTC.

This chain links TRBV5-1 with TRBJ2-1; 13 bases align to TRBD2. The junction had 7 bases not matched to a gene; V was cut back by 4 bases and J by 6 bases. The CDR3 spans 16 residues. Germline CDR1 SGHRS, CDR2 YFSETQ. The CDR3 sequence is CASSPGLAGLGNEQFF. The CDR3 DNA reads TGCGCCAGCAGCCCGGGACTAGCGGGGCTGGGCAATGAGCAGTTCTTC.

The J gene is TRBJ1-4, the V gene TRBV28; the D is unclear. CDR3 length equals 14 residues. Trimming took off 5 bases at V and 10 bases at J, with 17 bases between the two ends. Germline loops: CDR1 MDHEN, CDR2 SYDVKM. In DNA, the CDR3 is TGTGCCAGCAGTGCACCGGGAAAGTTGGTAAAACTGTTTTTT. Its translation: CASSAPGKLVKLFF.

The J gene is TRBJ2-2, the V gene TRBV5-1, with 10 bases matching TRBD2. The CDR3 has 16 residues. Germline V CDR1 and CDR2: SGHRS, YFSETQ. V gave up 4 bases and J gave up 4 bases; unmatched junction bases: 7. CDR3 coding DNA: TGCGCCAGCAGCCCGTTAGCGGGAGGTCTCACCGGGGAGCTGTTTTTT. Its protein product is CASSPLAGGLTGELFF.

The chain recombines TRBV4-2 with TRBJ1-1, with 9 bases lining up with TRBD1. V lost 4 bases and J lost 7; bases outside the gene matches: 10. The V gene's germline CDR1 is LGHNA and CDR2 YNFKEQ. This CDR3 has 15 residues. The CDR3 sequence is CASSLQPGTGNEAFF. CDR3 sequence (DNA): TGTGCCAGCAGCCTCCAACCCGGGACAGGGAATGAAGCTTTCTTT.

This chain links TRBV7-6 with TRBJ2-5; 11 bases are shared with TRBD2. V trimming: 1 base; J trimming: 3 bases; junction bases outside the gene matches: 7. Germline V gene data show CDR1 as SGHVS and CDR2 as FNYEAQ. CDR3 length equals 17 residues. CDR3 sequence reads: CASSLGASGGQKETQYF. The CDR3 coding sequence is TGTGCCAGCAGCTTAGGAGCTAGCGGGGGGCAAAAAGAGACCCAGTACTTC.

This clone came up once. The chain joins TRBV5-4 to TRBJ1-6, with unresolved D. The CDR3 is 15 amino acids. The V end was cut by 0 bases, the J end by 3 bases, with 7 bases between. The germline gives CDR1 SGHNT, CDR2 YYREEE (reference sequence). This CDR3 is CASSLESVYNSPLHF. CDR3 DNA: TGTGCCAGCAGCTTGGAGTCAGTCTATAATTCACCCCTCCACTTT.